Following are 25 T cell receptor beta chains from one sample sequenced in a study of blood T cell repertoires in COVID-19. Here immunoSEQ multiplex PCR was the method, and the copy in TCRdb shows in-frame clones only, minus some. Found here are about 99,000 clones, less than 90% of them singletons; the top ten hold 6% to 6.5%. Sequencing was carried out using peripheral blood. The receptors come from a human donor in a cohort sampled during active COVID-19.

The rearrangement uses TRBV19 and TRBJ1-4; 7 nucleotides match TRBD1. CDR1 is LNHDA, CDR2 SQIVND, per germline (reference sequence). There are 18 residues in the CDR3. J lost 0 bases, V lost 6 bases, and 13 bases had no gene match. As DNA, the CDR3 is TGTGCCAGTAGGGACCCAGGGACAGCCCGTGCAACTAATGAAAAACTGTTTTTT. Translation gives CASRDPGTARATNEKLFF.

The chain is built from TRBV5-1 and TRBJ2-2, with 9 bases lining up with TRBD1. The CDR3 runs to 17 residues. The germline V gene has CDR1 SGHRS and CDR2 YFSETQ. Trimming at V came to 0 bases and at J to 4 bases, leaving 7 bases not matched to a gene. CDR3 region: CASSLVAGQGTTGELFF. DNA for the CDR3: TGCGCCAGCAGCTTGGTGGCAGGACAGGGGACCACCGGGGAGCTGTTTTTT.

The chain combines TRBV18 with TRBJ2-5; weak D call: TRBD1 (6 bases). CDR3 length equals 13 residues. Germline loops: CDR1 KGHSH, CDR2 LQKENI. V lost 2 bases, J lost 2 bases, and 6 bases lay in between. The CDR3 coding sequence is TGTGCCAGCTCACCAGGACAGCAAGAGACCCAGTACTTC. Its protein is CASSPGQQETQYF.

The DNA of the CDR3 is TGTGCCAGTAGTATAGGGACAGGGACGTTATACGAGCAGTACTTC. Translated, it gives CASSIGTGTLYEQYF. The chain links TRBV19 to TRBJ2-7, with 8 positions matching TRBD1. The CDR3 loop spans 15 amino acids. From germline, CDR1 is LNHDA and CDR2 SQIVND (reference sequence). Losses at the gene ends were 1 base for V and 4 bases for J; bases not matched to a gene: 6.

This chain connects TRBV24-1 to TRBJ2-1, with 10 nucleotides matching TRBD2. Germline trimming cut 4 bases from V and 3 bases from J; bases unmatched to any gene: 5. In germline, CDR1 is KGHDR, CDR2 SFDVKD. This CDR3 has 16 residues. The CDR3 here is CATSDPSGGDYNEQFF. In DNA, the CDR3 is TGTGCCACCAGTGACCCTAGCGGGGGAGACTACAATGAGCAGTTCTTC.

The chain links TRBV3-1 (or the pseudogene TRBV3-2) to TRBJ1-5; 7 positions match TRBD1. Unmatched junction bases numbered 6, after V lost 1 base and J lost 3 bases. This CDR3 contains 16 residues. Germline CDR1 LGHDT, CDR2 YNNKEL (reference sequence). The CDR3 DNA reads TGTGCCAGCAGCCAAGGGCGGGACAGACCCAATCAGCCCCAGCATTTT. It is translated as CASSQGRDRPNQPQHF.

The V gene is TRBV19, the J gene TRBJ1-1; D is unclear. Germline V gene sequence: CDR1 LNHDA, CDR2 SQIVND (reference sequence). Trimming removed 5 bases from V and 1 base from J, with 8 bases in between. This CDR3 is built from 13 residues. The CDR3 DNA reads TGTGCCAGTAGTCCATACACGAACACTGAAGCTTTCTTT. Encoded protein: CASSPYTNTEAFF.

This clone has only one observation. V gene TRBV20-1 combines with J gene TRBJ1-2; D uncertain. From germline, CDR1 is DFQATT and CDR2 SNEGSKA (reference sequence). The CDR3 has 12 amino acids. The V end was cut by 3 bases, the J end by 8 bases, with 13 bases between. In DNA form, the CDR3 reads TGCAGTGCTAGTTCAGGATCGAGAGGCTACACCTTC. It codes for CSASSGSRGYTF.

Only a few counts were recorded for this clone. The chain recombines TRBV2 with TRBJ2-7; D possibly corresponds to TRBD2 (6 bases). The CDR3 runs 12 residues. Trimming shortened V by 6 bases and J by 4 bases, and 10 bases separated the two germline ends. The germline gives CDR1 SNHLY, CDR2 FYNNEI. The DNA of the CDR3 is TGTGCCAGCAGCGGGGACTCGTACGAGCAGTACTTC. It specifies CASSGDSYEQYF.

There are a few counts of this clone. The genes are TRBV7-8 and TRBJ2-3; TRBD2 might be the D (7 bases). V was clipped by 3 bases and J by 4 bases, with 11 bases between them. CDR3 length: 14 amino acids. Per the germline V gene, CDR1 is SGHVS and CDR2 is FQNEAQ. CDR3 protein: CASSLGGPPDTQYF. DNA of the CDR3: TGTGCCAGCAGCTTGGGGGGGCCCCCAGATACGCAGTATTTT. Full variable domain (remainder filled in from reference TRBV7-8 and TRBJ2-3): GAGVSQSPRYKVAKRGQDVALRCDPISGHVSLFWYQQALGQGPEFLTYFQNEAQLDKSGLPSDRFFAERPEGSVSTLKIQRTQQEDSAVYLCASSLGGPPDTQYFGPGTRLTVL.

This clone was counted between two and nine times. J is TRBJ1-5 and V is TRBV3-1 (or the pseudogene TRBV3-2); D uncertain. Deletions cut 3 bases from V and 9 bases from J, with 15 bases between. This CDR3 region has 14 residues. Germline V CDR1 and CDR2: LGHDT, YNNKEL (reference sequence). In nucleotides, the CDR3 is TGTGCCAGCAGCCATTCGACGGCCCGGGGGCCCCAGCATTTT. It codes for CASSHSTARGPQHF.

The rearrangement joins TRBV19 to TRBJ2-7, with TRBD1 matching 10 bases. With V trimmed by 4 bases and J by 0 bases, 9 bases remained unmatched. CDR1 LNHDA and CDR2 SQIVND come from the germline V gene (reference sequence). The CDR3 covers 17 residues. The CDR3 sequence is CASSTGTGDKYSYEQYF. CDR3 DNA: TGTGCCAGTAGTACGGGGACAGGGGACAAGTACTCCTACGAGCAGTACTTC.

This chain joins TRBV6-5 and TRBJ1-4, with TRBD1 matching over 10 bases. Germline assignment: CDR1 MNHEY and CDR2 SVGAGI. Trimming removed 11 bases from V and 3 bases from J; junction bases left unmatched: 9. The CDR3 sequence is 15 residues long. CDR3 region: CAGRQGARANEKLFF. As DNA, the CDR3 is TGTGCCGGCCGACAGGGGGCGCGGGCTAATGAAAAACTGTTTTTT.

The V call is TRBV7-8, the J call TRBJ2-1; a weak D match, TRBD2 (6 bases). Germline assignment: CDR1 SGHVS and CDR2 FQNEAQ. This CDR3 is built from 16 residues. V lost 5 bases and J lost 2, with 16 bases in between. CDR3 sequence reads: CASSDRRGGTYNEQFF. The CDR3, as DNA: TGTGCCAGCAGCGACCGACGGGGAGGCACCTACAATGAGCAGTTCTTC. The full variable domain, with the rest looked up from reference TRBV7-8 and TRBJ2-1, is GAGVSQSPRYKVAKRGQDVALRCDPISGHVSLFWYQQALGQGPEFLTYFQNEAQLDKSGLPSDRFFAERPEGSVSTLKIQRTQQEDSAVYLCASSDRRGGTYNEQFFGPGTRLTVL.

The chain recombines TRBV11-3 with TRBJ2-1, with TRBD2 identical over 8 bases. The germline V gene has CDR1 SGHNT and CDR2 YENEEA. The V and J ends lost 4 bases and 12 bases, in that order; junction bases with no gene match: 5. This CDR3 contains 12 residues. The CDR3 DNA is TGTGCCAGCAGCTCCGGACTAGCAGGGCAGTTCTTC. The encoded protein is CASSSGLAGQFF.

This chain uses TRBV12-3 or TRBV12-4 with TRBJ2-3; no clear D. This CDR3 is built from 13 residues. Trimming pared 6 bases from V and 5 bases from J, leaving 12 bases between. The CDR3 DNA reads as TGTGCCAGCAGCCTCTCTTCGGGAGATACGCAGTATTTT. Translating it yields CASSLSSGDTQYF.

This clone is a singleton in its sample. V and J are TRBV11-2 and TRBJ2-3; TRBD2 might be the D (5 bases). The CDR3 is 15 residues long. Germline lookup yields CDR1 SGHAT and CDR2 FQNNGV. Trimming stripped 1 base from V and 2 bases from J, with 10 bases between. The CDR3 is CASSLGRTYTDTQYF. For the CDR3, the DNA is TGTGCCAGCAGCTTAGGGAGGACCTACACAGATACGCAGTATTTT.

In this sample, this clone turned up a few times. The V and J genes are TRBV6-6 and TRBJ2-3; no definite D call. Trimming cost V 0 bases and J 0 bases, with 4 bases left between them. The CDR3 covers 14 residues. Germline V gives CDR1 MNHNY, CDR2 SVGAGI (reference sequence). The CDR3 spells CASSYSSSTDTQYF. CDR3 in DNA: TGTGCCAGCAGTTACTCAAGCAGCACAGATACGCAGTATTTT.

The rearrangement links TRBV5-1 to TRBJ2-7; 15 bases are shared with TRBD2. The V segment lost 3 bases and the J segment 3 bases; nucleotides outside the gene matches: 4. This CDR3 is 16 amino acids long. Germline-derived CDR1 and CDR2 are SGHRS and YFSETQ. CDR3 amino acids: CASSSGLAGGLYEQYF. In DNA form, the CDR3 reads TGCGCCAGCAGCTCGGGACTAGCGGGAGGCCTCTACGAGCAGTACTTC.

V gene TRBV27 combines with J gene TRBJ1-6; no clear D gene. Trimming left V 5 bases short and J 0 bases short, with 20 bases between. Germline V lookup: CDR1 MNHEY, CDR2 SMNVEV (reference sequence). The CDR3 contains 19 residues. The CDR3 DNA reads TGTGCCAGCAGTATAGGGCCCAAGGGCGGGAGCTCCTATAATTCACCCCTCCACTTT. Its translation: CASSIGPKGGSSYNSPLHF.

This chain uses TRBV28 with TRBJ1-1; 8 bases fit TRBD1. In germline, CDR1 is MDHEN, CDR2 SYDVKM. There are 16 residues in the CDR3. The V gene end was trimmed by 10 bases and the J gene end by 0 bases; junction bases not matched to a gene: 13. The CDR3 here is CATWTGMVFVNTEAFF. The DNA of the CDR3 is TGTGCCACCTGGACAGGGATGGTCTTCGTGAACACTGAAGCTTTCTTT.

The CDR3 reads CASSTLSGRATGSYTGELFF. Here the CDR3 DNA reads TGTGCCAGCAGTACCCTTAGCGGGAGGGCCACTGGTTCTTACACCGGGGAGCTGTTTTTT. The chain joins TRBV28 to TRBJ2-2, with 11 bases that match TRBD2. Trimming cost V 5 bases and J 3 bases; bases outside gene matches: 17. CDR3 length: 20 amino acids. Germline loops: CDR1 MDHEN, CDR2 SYDVKM.

The chain uses TRBV5-1 and TRBJ2-3; 11 nucleotides match TRBD2. The CDR3 is 15 residues long. Germline assignment: CDR1 SGHRS and CDR2 YFSETQ. Trimming took 1 base from V and 7 from J; bases not matched to a gene: 5. CDR3 region: CASSLSSGGLNTQYF. CDR3 in DNA: TGCGCCAGCAGCTTGTCTAGCGGGGGGTTAAATACGCAGTATTTT.

The V gene is TRBV24-1, the J gene TRBJ2-3; D is unresolved. This CDR3 spans 13 amino acids. Deletions cut 3 bases from V and 10 bases from J, with 13 bases between. Germline loops: CDR1 KGHDR, CDR2 SFDVKD. CDR3 loop: CATSDRNRVSQYF. The CDR3 DNA follows: TGTGCCACCAGTGATCGAAACCGGGTGTCGCAGTATTTT.

The genes are TRBV28 and TRBJ2-3; 7 bases fit TRBD2. The trim removed 8 bases at V and 6 bases at J, leaving 11 bases unmatched. The V gene's germline CDR1 is MDHEN and CDR2 SYDVKM. The CDR3 is 14 residues long. For the CDR3, the DNA is TGTGCCAGCTCGGGACTATCCGCAGCGGATACGCAGTATTTT. This codes for CASSGLSAADTQYF.